Listed below are T cell receptor beta chains from one sample, sequenced in a study of cytomegalovirus exposure and HLA in healthy donors. Clones were sequenced by immunoSEQ multiplex PCR, and TCRdb holds only the in-frame ones, with some missing. The data hold about 83,000 clones, with roughly 81% observed a single time. Sequencing input: PBMCs. The source is a woman aged 30 to 39 in good health and CMV-seronegative. The CDR3 runs from the conserved cysteine through the conserved F or W. A D gene is named only where the DNA matches it firmly. Not all rows give a size; the values are once, few, many and, for expanded clones, a class.

clone size: -; V gene: TRBV6-1; J gene: TRBJ1-5; D gene: -; CDR3 protein: CASVWAFSNQPQHF; CDR3 DNA: TGTGCCAGCGTATGGGCTTTTAGCAATCAGCCCCAGCATTTT
clone size: -; V gene: TRBV7-9; J gene: TRBJ2-7; D gene: -; CDR3 protein: CASSLTGLTGDEQYF; CDR3 DNA: TGTGCCAGCAGCTTAACGGGACTTACTGGCGACGAGCAGTACTTC
clone size: -; V gene: TRBV6-4; J gene: TRBJ2-3; D gene: TRBD2; CDR3 protein: CASSPTSGTDTQYF; CDR3 DNA: TGTGCCAGCAGCCCGACTAGCGGCACAGATACGCAGTATTTT
clone size: -; V gene: TRBV30; J gene: TRBJ2-1; D gene: -; CDR3 protein: CAWSATVPGEQFF; CDR3 DNA: TGTGCCTGGAGCGCTACAGTACCCGGTGAGCAGTTCTTC
clone size: -; V gene: TRBV9; J gene: TRBJ2-7; D gene: -; CDR3 protein: CASSVSDGPTQGEQYF; CDR3 DNA: TGTGCCAGCAGCGTATCGGATGGCCCCACCCAGGGCGAGCAGTACTTC
clone size: -; V gene: TRBV7-2; J gene: TRBJ2-5; D gene: TRBD2; CDR3 protein: CASSLARSGGQETQYF; CDR3 DNA: TGTGCCAGCAGCTTAGCGCGTAGCGGGGGGCAAGAGACCCAGTACTTC
clone size: -; V gene: TRBV28; J gene: TRBJ2-7; D gene: -; CDR3 protein: CASSLVGRGEQYF; CDR3 DNA: TGTGCCAGCAGTTTAGTGGGGCGAGGCGAGCAGTACTTC
clone size: -; V gene: TRBV7-2; J gene: TRBJ2-7; D gene: TRBD2; CDR3 protein: CASSSPSGRRSYEQYF; CDR3 DNA: TGTGCCAGCAGCTCTCCAAGCGGGAGAAGGTCCTACGAGCAGTACTTC
clone size: once; V gene: TRBV7-9; J gene: TRBJ1-2; D gene: -; CDR3 protein: CSSSSTPTAYYGYTF; CDR3 DNA: TGTTCCAGCAGCTCGACACCTACAGCCTACTATGGCTACACCTTC
clone size: -; V gene: TRBV5-1; J gene: TRBJ2-1; D gene: TRBD2; CDR3 protein: CASSETSAFYNEQFF; CDR3 DNA: TGCGCCAGCAGCGAGACTAGCGCATTCTACAATGAGCAGTTCTTC
clone size: -; V gene: TRBV5-1; J gene: TRBJ2-5; D gene: TRBD1; CDR3 protein: CASSLTGGETQYF; CDR3 DNA: TGCGCCAGCAGCTTGACAGGGGGAGAGACCCAGTACTTC